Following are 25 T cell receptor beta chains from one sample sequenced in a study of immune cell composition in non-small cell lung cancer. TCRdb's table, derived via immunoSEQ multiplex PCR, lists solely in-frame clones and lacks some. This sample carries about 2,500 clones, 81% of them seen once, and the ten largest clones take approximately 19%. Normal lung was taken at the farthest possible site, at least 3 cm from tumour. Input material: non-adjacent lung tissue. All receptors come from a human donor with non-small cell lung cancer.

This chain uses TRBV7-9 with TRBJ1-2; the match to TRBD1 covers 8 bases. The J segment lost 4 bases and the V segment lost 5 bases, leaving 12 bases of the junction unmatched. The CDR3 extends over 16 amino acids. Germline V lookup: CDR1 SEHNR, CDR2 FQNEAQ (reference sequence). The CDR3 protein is CASSGTGRTGRYGYTF. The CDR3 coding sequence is TGTGCCAGCAGCGGAACTGGTAGGACAGGGCGCTATGGCTACACCTTC.

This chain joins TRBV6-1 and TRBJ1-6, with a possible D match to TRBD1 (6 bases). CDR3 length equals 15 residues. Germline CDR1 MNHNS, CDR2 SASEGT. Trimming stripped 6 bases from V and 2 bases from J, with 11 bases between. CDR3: CASRLDSAYNSPLHF. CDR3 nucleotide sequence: TGTGCCAGCAGATTGGACAGCGCCTATAATTCACCCCTCCACTTT.

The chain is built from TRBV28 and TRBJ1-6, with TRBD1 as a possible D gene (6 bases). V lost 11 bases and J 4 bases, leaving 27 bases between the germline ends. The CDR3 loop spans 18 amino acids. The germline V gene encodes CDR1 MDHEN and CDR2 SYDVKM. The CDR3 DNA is TGTGCCGGAGCGGGGGGAGTAAGGGGCAGGGGTTATAATTCACCCCTCCACTTT. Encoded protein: CAGAGGVRGRGYNSPLHF.

The CDR3 region has the DNA TGTGCCAGCAGCGTAGCTGGACACGGGACCGGGGAGCTGTTTTTT. Protein: CASSVAGHGTGELFF. This chain links TRBV9 with TRBJ2-2; TRBD1 is a possible D gene (5 bases). The CDR3 length is 15 residues. Trimming shortened V by 0 bases and J by 5 bases, and 11 bases separated the two germline ends. The germline CDR1 and CDR2 sequences are SGDLS and YYNGEE.

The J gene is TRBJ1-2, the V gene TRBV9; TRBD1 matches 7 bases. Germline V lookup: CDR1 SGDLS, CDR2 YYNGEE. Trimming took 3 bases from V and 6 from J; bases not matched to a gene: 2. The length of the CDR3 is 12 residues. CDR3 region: CASSADRDGYTF. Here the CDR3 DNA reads TGTGCCAGCAGCGCCGACAGGGATGGCTACACCTTC. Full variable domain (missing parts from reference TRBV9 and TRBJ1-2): DSGVTQTPKHLITATGQRVTLRCSPRSGDLSVYWYQQSLDQGLQFLIQYYNGEERAKGNILERFSAQQFPDLHSELNLSSLELGDSALYFCASSADRDGYTFGSGTRLTVV.

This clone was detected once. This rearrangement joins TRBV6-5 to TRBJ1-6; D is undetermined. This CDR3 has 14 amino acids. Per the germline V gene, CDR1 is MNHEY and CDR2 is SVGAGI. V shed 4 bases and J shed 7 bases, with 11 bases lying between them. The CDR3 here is CASSSRRGNSPLHF. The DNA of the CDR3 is TGTGCCAGCAGTTCTCGACGGGGAAATTCACCCCTCCACTTT.

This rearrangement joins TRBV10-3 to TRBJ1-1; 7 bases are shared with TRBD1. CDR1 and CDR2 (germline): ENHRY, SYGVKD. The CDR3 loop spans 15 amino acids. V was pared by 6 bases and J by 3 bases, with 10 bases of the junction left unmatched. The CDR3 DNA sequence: TGTGCCATCAGCAGACCGGGGACAGCCCACACTGAAGCTTTCTTT. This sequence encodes CAISRPGTAHTEAFF.

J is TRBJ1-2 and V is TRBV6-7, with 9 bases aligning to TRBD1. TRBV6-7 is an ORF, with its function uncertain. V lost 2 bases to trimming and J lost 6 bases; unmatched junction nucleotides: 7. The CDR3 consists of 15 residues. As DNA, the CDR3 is TGTGCCAGCAGTTACCGACAGGGGGGACGGGATGGCTACACCTTC. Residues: CASSYRQGGRDGYTF.

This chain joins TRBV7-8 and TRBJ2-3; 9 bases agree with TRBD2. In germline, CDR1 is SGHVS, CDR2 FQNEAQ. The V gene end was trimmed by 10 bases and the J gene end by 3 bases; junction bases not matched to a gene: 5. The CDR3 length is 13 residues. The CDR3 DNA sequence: TGTGCCACCAATAGCGGGGGTACAGATACGCAGTATTTT. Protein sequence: CATNSGGTDTQYF. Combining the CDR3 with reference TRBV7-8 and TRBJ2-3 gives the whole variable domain GAGVSQSPRYKVAKRGQDVALRCDPISGHVSLFWYQQALGQGPEFLTYFQNEAQLDKSGLPSDRFFAERPEGSVSTLKIQRTQQEDSAVYLCATNSGGTDTQYFGPGTRLTVL.

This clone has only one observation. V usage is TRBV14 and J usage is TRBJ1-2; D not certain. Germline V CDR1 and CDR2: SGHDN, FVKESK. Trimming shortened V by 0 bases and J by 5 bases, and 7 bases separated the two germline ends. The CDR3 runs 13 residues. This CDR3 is CASSQDGVYGYTF. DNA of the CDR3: TGTGCCAGCAGCCAAGACGGGGTGTATGGCTACACCTTC.

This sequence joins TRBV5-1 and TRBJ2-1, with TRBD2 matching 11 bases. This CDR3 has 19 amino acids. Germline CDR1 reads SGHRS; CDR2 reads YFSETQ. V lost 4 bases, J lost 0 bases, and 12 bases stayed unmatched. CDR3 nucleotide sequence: TGCGCCAGCAGCGCAGATAGCGGGAGGGCCCGGGGCTCCTACAATGAGCAGTTCTTC. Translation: CASSADSGRARGSYNEQFF.

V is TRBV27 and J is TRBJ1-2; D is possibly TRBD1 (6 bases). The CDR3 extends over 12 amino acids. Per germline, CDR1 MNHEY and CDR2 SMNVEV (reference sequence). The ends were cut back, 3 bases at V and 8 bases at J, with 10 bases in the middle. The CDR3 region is CASSLRGAGYTF. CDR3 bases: TGTGCCAGCAGTTTGCGGGGGGCGGGCTACACCTTC.

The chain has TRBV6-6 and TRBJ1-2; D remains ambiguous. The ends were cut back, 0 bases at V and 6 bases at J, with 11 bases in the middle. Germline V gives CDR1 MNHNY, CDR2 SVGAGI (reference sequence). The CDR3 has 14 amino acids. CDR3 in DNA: TGTGCCAGCAGTTACTCGTCGGGGAGGGATGGCTACACCTTC. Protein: CASSYSSGRDGYTF.

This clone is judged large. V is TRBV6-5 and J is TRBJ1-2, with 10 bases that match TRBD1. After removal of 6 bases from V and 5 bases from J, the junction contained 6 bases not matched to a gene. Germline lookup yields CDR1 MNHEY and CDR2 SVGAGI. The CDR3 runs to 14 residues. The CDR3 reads CASRYPGQGYGYTF. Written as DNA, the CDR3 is TGTGCCAGCAGATATCCGGGACAGGGGTATGGCTACACCTTC.

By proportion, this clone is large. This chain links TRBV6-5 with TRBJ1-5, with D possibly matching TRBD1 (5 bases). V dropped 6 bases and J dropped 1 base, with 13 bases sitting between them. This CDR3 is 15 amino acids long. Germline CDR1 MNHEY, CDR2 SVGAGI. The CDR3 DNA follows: TGTGCCAGCAGGCTATCCGACAGCAGCAATCAGCCCCAGCATTTT. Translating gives CASRLSDSSNQPQHF.

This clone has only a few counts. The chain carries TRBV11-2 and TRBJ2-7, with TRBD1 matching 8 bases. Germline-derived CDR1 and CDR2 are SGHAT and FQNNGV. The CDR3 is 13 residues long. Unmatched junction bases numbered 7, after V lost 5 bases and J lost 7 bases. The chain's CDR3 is CASSTRDRSEQYF. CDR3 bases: TGTGCCAGCAGCACCCGGGACAGGTCGGAGCAGTACTTC.

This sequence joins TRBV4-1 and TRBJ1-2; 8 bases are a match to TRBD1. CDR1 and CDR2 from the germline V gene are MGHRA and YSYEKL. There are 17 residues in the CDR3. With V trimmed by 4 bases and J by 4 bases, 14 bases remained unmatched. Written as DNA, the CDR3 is TGCGCCAGCAGCCTCCAATTCGGGCAGGGGGCTGTCTATGGCTACACCTTC. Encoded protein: CASSLQFGQGAVYGYTF.

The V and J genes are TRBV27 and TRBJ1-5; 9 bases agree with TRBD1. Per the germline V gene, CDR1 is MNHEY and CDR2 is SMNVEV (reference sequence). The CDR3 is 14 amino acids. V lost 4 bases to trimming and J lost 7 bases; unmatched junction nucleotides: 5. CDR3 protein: CASSYRQGGQPQHF. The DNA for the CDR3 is TGTGCCAGCAGTTATCGACAGGGGGGCCAGCCCCAGCATTTT.

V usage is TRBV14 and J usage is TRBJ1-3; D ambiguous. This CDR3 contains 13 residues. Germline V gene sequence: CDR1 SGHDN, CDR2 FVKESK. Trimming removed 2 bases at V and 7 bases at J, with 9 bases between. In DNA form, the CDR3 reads TGTGCCAGCAGCCAAACGCTGCGGAACACCATATATTTT. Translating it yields CASSQTLRNTIYF.

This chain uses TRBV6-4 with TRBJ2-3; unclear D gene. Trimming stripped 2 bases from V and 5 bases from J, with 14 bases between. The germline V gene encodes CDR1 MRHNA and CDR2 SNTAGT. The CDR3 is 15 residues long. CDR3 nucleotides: TGTGCCAGCAGTGACCGAGCATCCCCCCAAGATACGCAGTATTTT. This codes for CASSDRASPQDTQYF.

CDR3 sequence (DNA): TGTGCCATCAAGGGACAATCTAATTCACCCCTCCACTTT. This sequence encodes CAIKGQSNSPLHF. This rearrangement joins TRBV10-3 to TRBJ1-6; the D gene is possibly TRBD1 (6 bases). The CDR3 extends over 13 amino acids. Germline V gene lookup returns CDR1 ENHRY and CDR2 SYGVKD. Trimming removed 7 bases at V and 6 bases at J, with 10 bases between.

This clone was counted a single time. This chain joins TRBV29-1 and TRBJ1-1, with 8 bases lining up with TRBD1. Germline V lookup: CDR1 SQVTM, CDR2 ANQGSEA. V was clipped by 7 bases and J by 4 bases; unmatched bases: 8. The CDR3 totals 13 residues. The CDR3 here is CSAQTGTGTEAFF. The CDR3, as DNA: TGCAGCGCCCAGACAGGGACAGGCACTGAAGCTTTCTTT.

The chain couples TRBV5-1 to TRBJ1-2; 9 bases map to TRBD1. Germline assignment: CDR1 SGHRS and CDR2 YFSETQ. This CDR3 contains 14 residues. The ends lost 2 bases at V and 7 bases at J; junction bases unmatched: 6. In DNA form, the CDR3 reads TGCGCCAGCAGCTTAGGACAGGGGACCATTGGCTACACCTTC. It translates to CASSLGQGTIGYTF. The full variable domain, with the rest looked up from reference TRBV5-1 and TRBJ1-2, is KAGVTQTPRYLIKTRGQQVTLSCSPISGHRSVSWYQQTPGQGLQFLFEYFSETQRNKGNFPGRFSGRQFSNSRSEMNVSTLELGDSALYLCASSLGQGTIGYTFGSGTRLTVV.

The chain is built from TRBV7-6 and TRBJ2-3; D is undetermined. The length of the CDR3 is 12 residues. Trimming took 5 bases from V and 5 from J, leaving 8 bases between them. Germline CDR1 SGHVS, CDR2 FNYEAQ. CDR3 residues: CASSLTKDTQYF. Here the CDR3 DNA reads TGTGCCAGCAGCCTAACGAAAGATACGCAGTATTTT.

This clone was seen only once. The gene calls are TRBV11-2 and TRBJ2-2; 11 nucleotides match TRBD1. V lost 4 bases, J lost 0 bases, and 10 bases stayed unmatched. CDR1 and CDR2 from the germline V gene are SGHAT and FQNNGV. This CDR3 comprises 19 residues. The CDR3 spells CASSSPSDRGRSNTGELFF. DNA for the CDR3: TGTGCCAGCAGCTCCCCCTCGGACAGGGGGCGTTCGAACACCGGGGAGCTGTTTTTT. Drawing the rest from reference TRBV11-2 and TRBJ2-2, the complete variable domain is EAGVAQSPRYKIIEKRQSVAFWCNPISGHATLYWYQQILGQGPKLLIQFQNNGVVDDSQLPKDRFSAERLKGVDSTLKIQPAKLEDSAVYLCASSSPSDRGRSNTGELFFGEGSRLTVL.